The TCR beta chain under discussion was sequenced for a study of CD8+ T cells in alopecia areata. For the study at large: Those treated were given oral tofacitinib at 5 to 10 mg twice daily. Overall study results and limits: Scalp repertoires also include resident alphabeta T cells from normal skin.

Reverse transcription of extracted RNA yielded cDNA, which provided the sequencing template. The assay was immunoSEQ multiplex PCR, and TCRdb's table has in-frame clones only and misses some. The sample lists approximately 150,000 clones, 67% seen once, with about 10% in the top ten. Germline CDR1 is MGHDK and CDR2 is SYGVNS. V lost 2 bases and J lost 6, with 15 bases in between. This CDR3 comprises 15 residues. About this clone: The antigen is unknown.

This rearrangement joins TRBV25-1 to TRBJ2-3; tentatively, D is TRBD1 or TRBD2 (6 bases each). Sequencing used CD8+ T cells sorted from blood, obtained at week 0. The sequence was collected from a human donor with alopecia areata. The CDR3 DNA reads as TGTGCCAGCAGTGAACCCCGCACAGGGAGGGATACGCAGTATTTT. This translates into CASSEPRTGRDTQYF. Full variable domain (outside the CDR3, taken from reference TRBV25-1 and TRBJ2-3): EADIYQTPRYLVIGTGKKITLECSQTMGHDKMYWYQQDPGMELHLIHYSYGVNSTEKGDLSSESTVSRIRTEHFPLTLESARPSHTSQYLCASSEPRTGRDTQYFGPGTRLTVL.